The 9 T cell receptor beta chains presented below share a single source sample, sequenced in a study of cytomegalovirus exposure and HLA in healthy donors. The study ran its PCR with 60 Vbeta and 13 Jbeta primers. Only in-frame clones appear in the TCRdb table, and some are missing; sequencing was by immunoSEQ multiplex PCR. The profile shows about 120,000 clones, under 90% of them singletons. Sequenced input: PBMCs. Every receptor here comes from a female donor in good health and CMV-seropositive.

CDR3 loop: CASSLGVAGEQYF. Here the CDR3 DNA reads TGCGCCAGCAGCTTAGGCGTGGCGGGGGAGCAGTACTTC. The V and J genes are TRBV5-1 and TRBJ2-7, with D possibly TRBD2 on 6 matching bases. Germline CDR1 SGHRS, CDR2 YFSETQ. The CDR3 runs to 13 residues. Trimming cost V 2 bases and J 7 bases, with 13 bases left between them.

This CDR3 reads CASSVDGEAGNTIYF. The CDR3 nucleotides read TGTGCCAGCAGCGTAGACGGAGAAGCTGGAAACACCATATATTTT. The chain carries TRBV9 and TRBJ1-3; D gene unclear. V dropped 0 bases and J dropped 2 bases, with 9 bases sitting between them. This CDR3 comprises 15 residues. Germline V gene data show CDR1 as SGDLS and CDR2 as YYNGEE.

This clone is a singleton in its sample. The V gene is TRBV30, the J gene TRBJ2-7; D may be TRBD2 (5 bases). Germline CDR1 reads GTSNPN; CDR2 reads SVGIG (reference sequence). V lost 5 bases and J 1 base, leaving 27 bases between the germline ends. The CDR3 runs 18 residues. This chain's CDR3 is CAWSPSLTRDSVSYEQYF. The CDR3 nucleotides are TGTGCCTGGTCCCCCTCTCTTACCCGGGATTCAGTGTCCTACGAGCAGTACTTC.

The genes are TRBV5-1 and TRBJ2-3; 9 nucleotides agree with TRBD2. V shed 1 base, J shed 0 bases, and the junction held 9 bases outside the gene matches. The CDR3 is 18 amino acids. Germline V lookup: CDR1 SGHRS, CDR2 YFSETQ. The CDR3 coding sequence is TGCGCCAGCAGCTTGCTGGTAGCGGGGGCCGGTAGCACAGATACGCAGTATTTT. Translation gives CASSLLVAGAGSTDTQYF.

Turning to this clone: The sample has other DNA sequences that encode this CDR3 too. The chain couples TRBV18 to TRBJ2-7; 7 nucleotides match TRBD1. V dropped 5 bases and J dropped 4; count of bases not matched to a gene: 2. Per the germline V gene, CDR1 is KGHSH and CDR2 is LQKENI. The CDR3 runs to 12 residues. This CDR3 reads CASSRQGYEQYF. For the CDR3, the DNA is TGTGCCAGCTCAAGACAGGGTTACGAGCAGTACTTC.

The V call is TRBV6-1, the J call TRBJ2-7; TRBD1 aligns across 7 bases. Germline V lookup: CDR1 MNHNS, CDR2 SASEGT. V lost 2 bases and J lost 2; bases outside the gene matches: 6. This CDR3 contains 15 residues. CDR3: CASSEIGTVPYEQYF. DNA of the CDR3: TGTGCCAGCAGTGAAATCGGGACAGTGCCCTACGAGCAGTACTTC.

V is TRBV7-9 and J is TRBJ1-1, with a possible D match to TRBD1 (5 bases). Germline lookup yields CDR1 SEHNR and CDR2 FQNEAQ (reference sequence). CDR3 length: 12 amino acids. Trimming pared 5 bases from V and 10 bases from J, leaving 14 bases between. DNA of the CDR3: TGTGCCAGCAGCCCACAGGTAATTGGAGCTTTCTTT. This gives the protein CASSPQVIGAFF.

The chain uses TRBV6-5 and TRBJ2-7; possible D gene TRBD1, 6 bases. This CDR3 spans 15 amino acids. Trimming removed 4 bases at V and 3 bases at J, with 16 bases between. Germline values: CDR1 MNHEY, CDR2 SVGAGI. In DNA, the CDR3 is TGTGCCAGCAGTTTCGCCCTGGGACACAACTACGAGCAGTACTTC. This sequence encodes CASSFALGHNYEQYF.

This clone was seen a handful of times. Written as DNA, the CDR3 is TGTGCCAGCAGTATCGACGGACTACCTTCACCCCTCCACTTT. This sequence encodes CASSIDGLPSPLHF. This rearrangement joins TRBV27 to TRBJ1-6, with D hard to call. Per germline, CDR1 MNHEY and CDR2 SMNVEV (reference sequence). V dropped 5 bases and J dropped 9 bases, with 14 bases sitting between them. The CDR3 spans 14 residues.